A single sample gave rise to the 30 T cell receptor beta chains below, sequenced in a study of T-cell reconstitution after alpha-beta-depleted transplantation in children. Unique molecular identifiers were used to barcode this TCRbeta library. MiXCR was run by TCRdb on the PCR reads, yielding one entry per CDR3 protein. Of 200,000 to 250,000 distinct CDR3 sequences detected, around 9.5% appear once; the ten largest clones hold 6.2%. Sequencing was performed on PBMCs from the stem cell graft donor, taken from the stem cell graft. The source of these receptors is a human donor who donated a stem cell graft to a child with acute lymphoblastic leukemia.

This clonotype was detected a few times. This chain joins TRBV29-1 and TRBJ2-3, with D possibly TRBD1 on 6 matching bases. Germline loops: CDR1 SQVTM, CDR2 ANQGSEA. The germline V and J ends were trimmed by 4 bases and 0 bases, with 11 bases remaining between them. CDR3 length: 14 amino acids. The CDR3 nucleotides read TGCAGCGTTGGCAGGGACACTAGCACAGATACGCAGTATTTT. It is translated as CSVGRDTSTDTQYF.

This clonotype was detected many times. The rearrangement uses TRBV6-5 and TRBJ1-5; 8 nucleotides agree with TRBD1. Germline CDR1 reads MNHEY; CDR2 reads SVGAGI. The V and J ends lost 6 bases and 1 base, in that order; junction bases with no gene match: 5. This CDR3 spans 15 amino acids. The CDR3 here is CASSRQGNSNQPQHF. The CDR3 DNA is TGTGCCAGCAGCAGACAGGGGAACAGCAATCAGCCCCAGCATTTT.

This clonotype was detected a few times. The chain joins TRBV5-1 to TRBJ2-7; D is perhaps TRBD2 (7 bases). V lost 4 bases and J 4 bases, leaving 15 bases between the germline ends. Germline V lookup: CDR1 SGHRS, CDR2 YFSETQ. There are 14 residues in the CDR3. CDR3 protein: CASSLRGARYEQYF. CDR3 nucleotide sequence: TGCGCCAGCAGCCTACGGGGGGCGCGATACGAGCAGTACTTC.

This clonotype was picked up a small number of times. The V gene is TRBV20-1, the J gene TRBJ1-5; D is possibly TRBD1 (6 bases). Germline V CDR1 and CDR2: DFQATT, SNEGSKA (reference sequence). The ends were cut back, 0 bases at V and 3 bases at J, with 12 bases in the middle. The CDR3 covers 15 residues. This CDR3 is CSAREIGQHNQPQHF. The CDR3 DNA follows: TGCAGTGCTAGAGAGATTGGACAGCACAATCAGCCCCAGCATTTT.

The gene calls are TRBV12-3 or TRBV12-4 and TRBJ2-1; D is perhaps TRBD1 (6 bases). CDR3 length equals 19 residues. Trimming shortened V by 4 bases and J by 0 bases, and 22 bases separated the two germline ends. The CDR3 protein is CASSSIGIYRESSYNEQFF. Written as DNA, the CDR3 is TGTGCCAGCAGTTCAATCGGGATTTACAGGGAGAGCTCCTACAATGAGCAGTTCTTC.

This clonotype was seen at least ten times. CDR3 protein: CASRARATDTQYF. In DNA, the CDR3 is TGTGCCAGCAGGGCGAGGGCTACAGATACGCAGTATTTT. The chain has TRBV6-6 and TRBJ2-3; TRBD2 is a possible D gene (5 bases). In germline, CDR1 is MNHNY, CDR2 SVGAGI (reference sequence). V was cut by 6 bases and J by 3 bases, with 10 bases left in between. This CDR3 is 13 amino acids long.

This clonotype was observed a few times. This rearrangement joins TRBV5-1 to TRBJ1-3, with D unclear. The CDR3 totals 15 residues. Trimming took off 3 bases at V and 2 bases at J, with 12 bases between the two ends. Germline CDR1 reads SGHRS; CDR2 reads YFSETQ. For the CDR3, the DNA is TGCGCCAGCAGCTCAGCACAAGACCCTGGAAACACCATATATTTT. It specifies CASSSAQDPGNTIYF.

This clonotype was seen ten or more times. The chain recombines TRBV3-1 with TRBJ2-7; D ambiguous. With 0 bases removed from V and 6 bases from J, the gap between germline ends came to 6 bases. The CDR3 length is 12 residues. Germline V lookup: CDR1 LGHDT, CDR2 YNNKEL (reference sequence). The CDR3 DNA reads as TGTGCCAGCAGCCAAGATGTCGGCGAGCAGTACTTC. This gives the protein CASSQDVGEQYF.

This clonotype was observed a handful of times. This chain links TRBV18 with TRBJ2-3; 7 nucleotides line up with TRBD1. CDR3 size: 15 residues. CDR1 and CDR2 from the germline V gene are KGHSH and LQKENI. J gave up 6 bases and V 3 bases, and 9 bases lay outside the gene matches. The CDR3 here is CASSPGQSSGDTQYF. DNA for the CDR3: TGTGCCAGCTCACCGGGACAGTCTTCAGGCGATACGCAGTATTTT.

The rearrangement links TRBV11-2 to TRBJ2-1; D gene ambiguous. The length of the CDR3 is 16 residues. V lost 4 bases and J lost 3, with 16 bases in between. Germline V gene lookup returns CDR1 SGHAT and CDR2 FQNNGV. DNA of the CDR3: TGTGCCAGCAGCTCCAAGGAACGAAGACTCTACAATGAGCAGTTCTTC. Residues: CASSSKERRLYNEQFF. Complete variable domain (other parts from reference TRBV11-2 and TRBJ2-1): EAGVAQSPRYKIIEKRQSVAFWCNPISGHATLYWYQQILGQGPKLLIQFQNNGVVDDSQLPKDRFSAERLKGVDSTLKIQPAKLEDSAVYLCASSSKERRLYNEQFFGPGTRLTVL.

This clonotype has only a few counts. CDR3 residues: CASSFSYGGGNTEAFF. In DNA form, the CDR3 reads TGTGCCAGCAGTTTCTCGTATGGGGGAGGGAACACTGAAGCTTTCTTT. The V call is TRBV27, the J call TRBJ1-1, with a tentative D call TRBD1 (5 bases). The germline gives CDR1 MNHEY, CDR2 SMNVEV (reference sequence). The CDR3 is made up of 16 amino acids. The ends were cut back, 3 bases at V and 1 base at J, with 15 bases in the middle.

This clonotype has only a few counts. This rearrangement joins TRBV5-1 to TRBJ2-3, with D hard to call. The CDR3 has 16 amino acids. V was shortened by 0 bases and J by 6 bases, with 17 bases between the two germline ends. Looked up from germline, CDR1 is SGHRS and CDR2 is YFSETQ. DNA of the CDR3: TGCGCCAGCAGCTTGGTACTTGCGGCCCACAAGGATACGCAGTATTTT. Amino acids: CASSLVLAAHKDTQYF.

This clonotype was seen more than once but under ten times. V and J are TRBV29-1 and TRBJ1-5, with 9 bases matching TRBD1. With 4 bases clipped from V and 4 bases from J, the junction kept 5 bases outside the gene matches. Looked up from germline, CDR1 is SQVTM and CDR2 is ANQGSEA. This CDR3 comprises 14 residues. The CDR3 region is CSVVGQGWNQPQHF. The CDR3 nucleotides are TGCAGCGTTGTGGGACAGGGTTGGAATCAGCCCCAGCATTTT.

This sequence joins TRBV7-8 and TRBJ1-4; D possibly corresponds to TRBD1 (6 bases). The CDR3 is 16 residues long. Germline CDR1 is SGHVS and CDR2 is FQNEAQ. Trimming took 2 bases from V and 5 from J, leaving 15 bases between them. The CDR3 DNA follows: TGTGCCAGCAGCTTACGGGCAGGGGTATTGAATGAAAAACTGTTTTTT. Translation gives CASSLRAGVLNEKLFF.

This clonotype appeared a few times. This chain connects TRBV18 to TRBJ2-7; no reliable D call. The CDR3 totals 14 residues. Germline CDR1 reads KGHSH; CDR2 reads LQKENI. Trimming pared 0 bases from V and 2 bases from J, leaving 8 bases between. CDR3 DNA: TGTGCCAGCTCACCACCCCAGGAAACCTACGAGCAGTACTTC. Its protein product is CASSPPQETYEQYF.

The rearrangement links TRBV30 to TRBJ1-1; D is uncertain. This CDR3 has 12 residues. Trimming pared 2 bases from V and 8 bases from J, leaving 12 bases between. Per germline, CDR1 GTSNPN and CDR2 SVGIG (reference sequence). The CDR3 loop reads CAWSPRETEAFF. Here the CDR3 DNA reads TGTGCCTGGAGTCCCCGGGAGACAGAAGCTTTCTTT.

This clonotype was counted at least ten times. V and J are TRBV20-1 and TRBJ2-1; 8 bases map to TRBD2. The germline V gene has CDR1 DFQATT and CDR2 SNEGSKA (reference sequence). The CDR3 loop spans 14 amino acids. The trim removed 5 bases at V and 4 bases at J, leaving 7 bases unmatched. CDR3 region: CSARLAGGYNEQFF. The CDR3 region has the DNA TGCAGTGCTCGTCTGGCGGGGGGATACAATGAGCAGTTCTTC.

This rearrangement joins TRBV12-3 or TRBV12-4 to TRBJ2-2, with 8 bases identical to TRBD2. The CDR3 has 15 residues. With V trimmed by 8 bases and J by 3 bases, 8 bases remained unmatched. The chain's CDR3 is CASLPPGGDTGELFF. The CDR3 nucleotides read TGTGCCAGCCTGCCCCCCGGGGGGGACACCGGGGAGCTGTTTTTT.

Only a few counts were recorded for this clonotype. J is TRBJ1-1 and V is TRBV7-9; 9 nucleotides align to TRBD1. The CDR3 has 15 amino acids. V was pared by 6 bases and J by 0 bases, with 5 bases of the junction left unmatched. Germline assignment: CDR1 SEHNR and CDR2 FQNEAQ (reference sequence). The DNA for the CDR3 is TGTGCCAGCAGGTCTGACAGGGGGATGAACACTGAAGCTTTCTTT. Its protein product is CASRSDRGMNTEAFF. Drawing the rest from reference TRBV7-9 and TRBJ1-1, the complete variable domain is DTGVSQNPRHKITKRGQNVTFRCDPISEHNRLYWYRQTLGQGPEFLTYFQNEAQLEKSRLLSDRFSAERPKGSFSTLEIQRTEQGDSAMYLCASRSDRGMNTEAFFGQGTRLTVV.

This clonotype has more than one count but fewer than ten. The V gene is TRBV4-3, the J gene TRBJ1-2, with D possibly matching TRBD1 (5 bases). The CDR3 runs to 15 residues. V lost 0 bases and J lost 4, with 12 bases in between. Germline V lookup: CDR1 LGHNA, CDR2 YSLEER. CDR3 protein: CASSQDVGGAYGYTF. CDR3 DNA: TGCGCCAGCAGCCAAGATGTTGGAGGGGCCTATGGCTACACCTTC.

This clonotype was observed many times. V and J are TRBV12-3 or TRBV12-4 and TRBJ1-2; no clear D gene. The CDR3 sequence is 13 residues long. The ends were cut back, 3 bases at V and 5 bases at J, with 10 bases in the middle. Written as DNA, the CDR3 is TGTGCCAGCAGTTTCGGTCGCGTATATGGCTACACCTTC. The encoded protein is CASSFGRVYGYTF.

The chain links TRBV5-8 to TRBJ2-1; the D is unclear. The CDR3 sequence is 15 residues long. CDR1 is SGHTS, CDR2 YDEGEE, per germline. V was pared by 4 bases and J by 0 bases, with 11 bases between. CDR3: CASSINPSSYNEQFF. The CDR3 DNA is TGTGCCAGCAGCATCAACCCGAGCTCCTACAATGAGCAGTTCTTC.

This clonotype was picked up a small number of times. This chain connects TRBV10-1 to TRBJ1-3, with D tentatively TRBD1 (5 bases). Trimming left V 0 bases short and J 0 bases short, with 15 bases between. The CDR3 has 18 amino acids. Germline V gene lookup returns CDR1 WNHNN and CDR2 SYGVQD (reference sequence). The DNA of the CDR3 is TGCGCCAGCAGTGAGTCAAGTTTTGGAACAGGCTCTGGAAACACCATATATTTT. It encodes CASSESSFGTGSGNTIYF.

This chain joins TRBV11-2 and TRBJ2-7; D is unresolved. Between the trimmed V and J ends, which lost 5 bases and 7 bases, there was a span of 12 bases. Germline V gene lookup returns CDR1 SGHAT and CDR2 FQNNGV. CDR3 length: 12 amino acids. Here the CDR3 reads CASSTIHSEQYF. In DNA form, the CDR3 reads TGTGCCAGCAGCACCATACATAGTGAGCAGTACTTC.

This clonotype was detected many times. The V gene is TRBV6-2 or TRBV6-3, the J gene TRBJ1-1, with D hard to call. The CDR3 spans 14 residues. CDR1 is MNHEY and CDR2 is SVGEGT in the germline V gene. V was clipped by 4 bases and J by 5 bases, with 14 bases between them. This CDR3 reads CASSFFGEGTEAFF. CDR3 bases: TGTGCCAGCAGTTTTTTCGGAGAAGGGACTGAAGCTTTCTTT.

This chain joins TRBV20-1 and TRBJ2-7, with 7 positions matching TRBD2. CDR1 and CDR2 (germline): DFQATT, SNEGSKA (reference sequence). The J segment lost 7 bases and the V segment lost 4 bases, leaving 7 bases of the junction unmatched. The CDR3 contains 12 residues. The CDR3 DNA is TGCAGTGCTATGGGGGAGGGGAGGGAGCAGTACTTC. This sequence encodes CSAMGEGREQYF.

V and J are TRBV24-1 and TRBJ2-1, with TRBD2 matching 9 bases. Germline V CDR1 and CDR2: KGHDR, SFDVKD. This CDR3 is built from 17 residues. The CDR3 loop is CGASDLYAGGDSGEQFF. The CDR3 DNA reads TGTGGCGCCAGTGATTTGTATGCGGGGGGGGATTCCGGTGAGCAGTTCTTC.

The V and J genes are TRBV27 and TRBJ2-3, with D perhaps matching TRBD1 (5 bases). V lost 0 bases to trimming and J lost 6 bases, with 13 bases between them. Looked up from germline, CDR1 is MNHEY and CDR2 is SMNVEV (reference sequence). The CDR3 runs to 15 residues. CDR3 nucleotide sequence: TGTGCCAGCAGTTTATCCCAGGGTGATGCGGATACGCAGTATTTT. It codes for CASSLSQGDADTQYF.

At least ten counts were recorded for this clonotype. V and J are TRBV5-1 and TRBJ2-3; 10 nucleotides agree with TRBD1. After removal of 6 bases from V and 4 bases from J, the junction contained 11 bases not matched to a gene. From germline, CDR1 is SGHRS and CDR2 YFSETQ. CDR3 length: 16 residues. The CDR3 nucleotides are TGCGCCAGCACCCTTCCTCGGGACAGGGGCGCAGATACGCAGTATTTT. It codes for CASTLPRDRGADTQYF.

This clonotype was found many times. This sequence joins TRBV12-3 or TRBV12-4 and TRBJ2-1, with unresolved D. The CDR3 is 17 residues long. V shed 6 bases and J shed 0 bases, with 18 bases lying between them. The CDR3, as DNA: TGTGCCAGCAGCCGATTCGGGCGGACGAGCTCCTACAATGAGCAGTTCTTC. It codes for CASSRFGRTSSYNEQFF.